Reported below is one T cell receptor (beta chain). Its antigen is currently unknown. Method: immunoSEQ multiplex PCR; TCRdb's copy keeps in-frame clones and lacks some. The data show 70,000 to 95,000 clones, with under 90% seen just once and about 2.6% held by the top ten. This entry belongs to a study of T cell responses to AZD1222 COVID-19 vaccine. Study conclusions and caveats: Targets within unmutated variant regions were reportedly found for nearly half of spike-specific TCRs. Dominant at 160-218 and 743-854, vaccine-associated CD4 TCRs also spanned spike. Among AZD1222 vaccinees, only five to seven were seropositive at baseline. Donors were chiefly white British, with a greater number of females, and clonal diversity was perhaps underestimated.

V lost 6 bases, J lost 0 bases, and 11 bases lay in between. Germline V CDR1 and CDR2: LNHDA, SQIVND (reference sequence). The CDR3 runs to 14 residues. This sequence was found in an adult in good health. Material: peripheral blood, obtained on day 0 of MenACWY control vaccination. The chain combines TRBV19 with TRBJ1-1, with a weak D call TRBD1 (5 bases). The CDR3 sequence is CASRQGLMNTEAFF. The CDR3 DNA follows: TGTGCCAGTAGGCAGGGACTCATGAACACTGAAGCTTTCTTT.